Listed below are T cell receptor beta chains from one sample, sequenced in a study of T cells after yellow fever vaccination. TCRdb passed the 5' RACE reads through MiXCR, listing each CDR3 protein once. The table has hundreds of thousands of distinct CDR3 sequences, 18% seen once. This sample comprised PBMCs, obtained before the yellow fever booster vaccination. These receptors came from a man in his late teens or twenties who received the YFV17D yellow fever vaccine. CDR3s include the opening cysteine and the closing phenylalanine or tryptophan. Some rows mark clone size as missing; the rest say once, few, many or name a class of expanded clone.

clone size	V gene	J gene	CDR3 protein
-	TRBV20-1	TRBJ2-1	CSVRRLLYNEQFF
few	TRBV7-3	TRBJ2-1	CASSRTQGYNEQFF
-	TRBV7-2	TRBJ1-1	CASSPRGGVNTEAFF
-	TRBV7-3	TRBJ2-1	CASSSRTTGSLGYNEQFF
few	TRBV4-1	TRBJ2-5	CASSQDLGLAGAPQETQYF
few	TRBV11-2	TRBJ2-5	CASSFSGGVLSETQYF
once	TRBV29-1	TRBJ1-1	CSVGRQITEAFF
-	TRBV7-2	TRBJ1-2	CASSGGPRRAGYTF
-	TRBV6-6	TRBJ1-5	CASAPGQRSQPQHF
many	TRBV6-6	TRBJ1-2	CASSYSLQGPGYGYTF
-	TRBV5-1	TRBJ2-1	CASSFPGGPYNEQFF
few	TRBV7-9	TRBJ2-7	CASSLRAGGLLGEQYF
-	TRBV7-3	TRBJ2-3	CASSEGQGTDTQYF